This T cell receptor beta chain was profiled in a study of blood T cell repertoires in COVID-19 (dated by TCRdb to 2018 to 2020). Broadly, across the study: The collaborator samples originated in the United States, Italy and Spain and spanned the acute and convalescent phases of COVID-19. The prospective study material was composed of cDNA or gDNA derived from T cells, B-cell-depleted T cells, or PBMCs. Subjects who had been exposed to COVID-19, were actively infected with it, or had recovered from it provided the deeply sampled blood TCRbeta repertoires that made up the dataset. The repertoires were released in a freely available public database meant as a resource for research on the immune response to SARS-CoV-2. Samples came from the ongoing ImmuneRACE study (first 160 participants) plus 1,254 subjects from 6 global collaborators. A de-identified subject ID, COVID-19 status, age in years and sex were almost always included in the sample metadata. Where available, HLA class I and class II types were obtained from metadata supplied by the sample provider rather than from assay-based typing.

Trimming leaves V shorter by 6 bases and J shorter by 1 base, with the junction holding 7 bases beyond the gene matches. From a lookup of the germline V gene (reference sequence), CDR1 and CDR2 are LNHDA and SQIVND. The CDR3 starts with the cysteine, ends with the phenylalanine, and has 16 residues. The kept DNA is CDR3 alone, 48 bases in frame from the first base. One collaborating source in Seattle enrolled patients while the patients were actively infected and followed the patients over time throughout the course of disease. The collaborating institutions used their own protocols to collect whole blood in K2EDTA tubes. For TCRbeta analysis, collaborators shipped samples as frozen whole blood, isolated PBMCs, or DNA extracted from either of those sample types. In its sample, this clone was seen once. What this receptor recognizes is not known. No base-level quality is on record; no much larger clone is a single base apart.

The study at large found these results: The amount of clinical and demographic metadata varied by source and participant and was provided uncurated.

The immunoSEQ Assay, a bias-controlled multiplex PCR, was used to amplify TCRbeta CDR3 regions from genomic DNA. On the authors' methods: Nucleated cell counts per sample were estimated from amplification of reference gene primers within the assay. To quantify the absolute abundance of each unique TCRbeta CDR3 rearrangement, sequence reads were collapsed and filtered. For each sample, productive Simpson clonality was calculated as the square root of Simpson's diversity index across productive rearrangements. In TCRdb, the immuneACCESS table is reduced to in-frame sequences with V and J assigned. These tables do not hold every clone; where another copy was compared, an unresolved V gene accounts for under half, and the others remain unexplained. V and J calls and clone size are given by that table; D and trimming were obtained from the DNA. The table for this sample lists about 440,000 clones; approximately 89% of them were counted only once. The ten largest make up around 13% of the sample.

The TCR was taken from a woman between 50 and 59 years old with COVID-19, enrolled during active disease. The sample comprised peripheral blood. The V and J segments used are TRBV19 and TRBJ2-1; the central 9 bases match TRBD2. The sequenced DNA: TGTGCCAGTAGAAGCCTAGCGGGGACGTCCTACAATGAGCAGTTCTTC. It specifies CASRSLAGTSYNEQFF.